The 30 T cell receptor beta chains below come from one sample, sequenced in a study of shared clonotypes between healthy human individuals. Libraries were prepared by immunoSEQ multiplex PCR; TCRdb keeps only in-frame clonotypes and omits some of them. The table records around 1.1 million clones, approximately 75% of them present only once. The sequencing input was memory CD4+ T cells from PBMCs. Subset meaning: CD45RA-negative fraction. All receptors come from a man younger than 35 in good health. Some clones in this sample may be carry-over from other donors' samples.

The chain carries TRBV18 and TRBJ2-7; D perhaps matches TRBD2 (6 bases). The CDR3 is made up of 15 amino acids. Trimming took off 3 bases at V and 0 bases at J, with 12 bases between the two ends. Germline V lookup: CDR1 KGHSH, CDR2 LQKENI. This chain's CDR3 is CASSPGGGVSYEQYF. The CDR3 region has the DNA TGTGCCAGCTCACCGGGGGGAGGAGTCTCCTACGAGCAGTACTTC.

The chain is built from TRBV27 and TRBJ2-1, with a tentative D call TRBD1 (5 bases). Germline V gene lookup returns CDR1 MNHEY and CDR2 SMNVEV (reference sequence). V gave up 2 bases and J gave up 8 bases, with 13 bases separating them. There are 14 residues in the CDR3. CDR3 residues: CASSLKGLGDEQFF. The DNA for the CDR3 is TGTGCCAGCAGTTTAAAGGGGCTCGGAGATGAGCAGTTCTTC.

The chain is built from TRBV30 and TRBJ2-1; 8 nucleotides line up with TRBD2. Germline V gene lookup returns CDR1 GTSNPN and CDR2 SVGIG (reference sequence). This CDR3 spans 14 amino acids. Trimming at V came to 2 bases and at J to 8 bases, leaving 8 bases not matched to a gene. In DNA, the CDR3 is TGTGCCTGGAGTAAGGGACTAGGTTTCCATGAGCAGTTCTTC. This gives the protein CAWSKGLGFHEQFF.

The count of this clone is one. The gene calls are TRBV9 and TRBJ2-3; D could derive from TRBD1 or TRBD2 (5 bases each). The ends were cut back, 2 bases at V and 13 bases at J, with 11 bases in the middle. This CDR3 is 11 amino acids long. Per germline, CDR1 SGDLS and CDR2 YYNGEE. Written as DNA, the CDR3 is TGTGCCAGCAGCGTCGGGGACGAAAAGTATTTT. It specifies CASSVGDEKYF.

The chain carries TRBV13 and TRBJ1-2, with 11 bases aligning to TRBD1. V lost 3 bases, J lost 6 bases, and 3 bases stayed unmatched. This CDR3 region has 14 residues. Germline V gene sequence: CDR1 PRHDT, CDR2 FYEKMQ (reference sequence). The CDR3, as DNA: TGTGCCAGCAGCTTCGGACAGGGGGCTCATGGCTACACCTTC. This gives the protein CASSFGQGAHGYTF. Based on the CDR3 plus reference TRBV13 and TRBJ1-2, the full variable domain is AAGVIQSPRHLIKEKRETATLKCYPIPRHDTVYWYQQGPGQDPQFLISFYEKMQSDKGSIPDRFSAQQFSDYHSELNMSSLELGDSALYFCASSFGQGAHGYTFGSGTRLTVV.

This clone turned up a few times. The CDR3 DNA reads as TGTGCCAGCACCCAGGGTTCTAACGAGCAGTACTTC. It yields the protein CASTQGSNEQYF. The chain joins TRBV5-6 to TRBJ2-7; D may be TRBD1 (5 bases). This CDR3 region has 12 residues. Trimming took off 6 bases at V and 5 bases at J, with 12 bases between the two ends. The germline CDR1 and CDR2 sequences are SGHDT and YYEEEE.

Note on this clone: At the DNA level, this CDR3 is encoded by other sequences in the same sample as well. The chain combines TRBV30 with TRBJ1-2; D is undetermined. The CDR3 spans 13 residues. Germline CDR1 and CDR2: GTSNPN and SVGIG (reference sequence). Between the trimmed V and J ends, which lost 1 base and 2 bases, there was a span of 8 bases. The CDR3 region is CAWSGTPNYGYTF. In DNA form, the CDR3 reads TGTGCCTGGAGTGGGACGCCGAACTATGGCTACACCTTC.

CDR3 residues: CASSLALGGYEQYF. In DNA form, the CDR3 reads TGTGCCAGCAGCTTAGCGTTAGGTGGATACGAGCAGTACTTC. This chain connects TRBV11-2 to TRBJ2-7, with unresolved D. Per germline, CDR1 SGHAT and CDR2 FQNNGV. Trimming left V 1 base short and J 4 bases short, with 11 bases between. The CDR3 consists of 14 residues. The full variable domain, completed using reference TRBV11-2 and TRBJ2-7, is EAGVAQSPRYKIIEKRQSVAFWCNPISGHATLYWYQQILGQGPKLLIQFQNNGVVDDSQLPKDRFSAERLKGVDSTLKIQPAKLEDSAVYLCASSLALGGYEQYFGPGTRLTVT.

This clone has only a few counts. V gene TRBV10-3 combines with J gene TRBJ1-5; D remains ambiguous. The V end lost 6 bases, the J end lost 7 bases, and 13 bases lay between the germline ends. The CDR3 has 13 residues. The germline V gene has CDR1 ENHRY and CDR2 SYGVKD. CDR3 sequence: CAIRRAKEQPQHF. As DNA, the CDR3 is TGTGCCATCAGGAGAGCGAAGGAGCAGCCCCAGCATTTT.

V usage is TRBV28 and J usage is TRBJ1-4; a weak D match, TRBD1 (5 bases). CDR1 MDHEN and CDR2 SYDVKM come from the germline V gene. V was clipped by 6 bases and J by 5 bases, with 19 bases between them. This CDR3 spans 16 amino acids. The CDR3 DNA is TGTGCCAGCAGCAGAACGGACGGGACCCAAAATGAAAAACTGTTTTTT. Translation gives CASSRTDGTQNEKLFF.

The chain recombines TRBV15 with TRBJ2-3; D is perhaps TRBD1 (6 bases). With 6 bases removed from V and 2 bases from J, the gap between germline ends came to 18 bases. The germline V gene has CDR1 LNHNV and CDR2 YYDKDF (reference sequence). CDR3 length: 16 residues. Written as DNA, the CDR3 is TGTGCCACCAGTTCCGCCAGGGGCCTAATCACAGATACGCAGTATTTT. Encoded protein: CATSSARGLITDTQYF. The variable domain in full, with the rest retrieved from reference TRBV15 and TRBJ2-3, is DAMVIQNPRYQVTQFGKPVTLSCSQTLNHNVMYWYQQKSSQAPKLLFHYYDKDFNNEADTPDNFQSRRPNTSFCFLDIRSPGLGDTAMYLCATSSARGLITDTQYFGPGTRLTVL.

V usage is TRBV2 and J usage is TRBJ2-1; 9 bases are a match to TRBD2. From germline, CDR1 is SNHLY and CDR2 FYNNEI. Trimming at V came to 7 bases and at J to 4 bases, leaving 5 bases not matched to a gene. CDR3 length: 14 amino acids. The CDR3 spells CASIGGRGYNEQFF. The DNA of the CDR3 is TGTGCCAGCATTGGCGGGAGGGGATACAATGAGCAGTTCTTC.

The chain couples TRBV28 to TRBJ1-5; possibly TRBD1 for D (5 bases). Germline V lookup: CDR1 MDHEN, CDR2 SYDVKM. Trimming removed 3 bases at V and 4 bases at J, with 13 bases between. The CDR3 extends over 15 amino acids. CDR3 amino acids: CASSFLPGRNQPQHF. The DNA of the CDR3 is TGTGCCAGCAGTTTTCTCCCAGGGAGGAATCAGCCCCAGCATTTT.

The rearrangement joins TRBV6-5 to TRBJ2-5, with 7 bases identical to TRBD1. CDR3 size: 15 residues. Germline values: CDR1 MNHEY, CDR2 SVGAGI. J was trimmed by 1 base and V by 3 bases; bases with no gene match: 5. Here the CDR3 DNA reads TGTGCCAGCAGTTATTTCAGACAGGGCCAAGAGACCCAGTACTTC. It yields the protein CASSYFRQGQETQYF.

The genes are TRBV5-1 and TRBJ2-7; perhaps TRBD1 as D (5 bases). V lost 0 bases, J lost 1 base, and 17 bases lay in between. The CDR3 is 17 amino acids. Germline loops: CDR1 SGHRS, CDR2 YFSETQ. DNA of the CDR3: TGCGCCAGCAGCTTGGGGTTAGGGGTTTTAGGGTCCTACGAGCAGTACTTC. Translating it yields CASSLGLGVLGSYEQYF.

The CDR3 reads CAISELGRNQPQHF. CDR3 DNA sequence: TGTGCCATCAGTGAGTTGGGCAGAAATCAGCCCCAGCATTTT. The V and J genes are TRBV10-3 and TRBJ1-5; D unresolved. The CDR3 sequence is 14 residues long. Germline V gives CDR1 ENHRY, CDR2 SYGVKD. V was pared by 1 base and J by 4 bases, with 8 bases between.

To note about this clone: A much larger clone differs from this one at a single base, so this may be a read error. CDR3 nucleotide sequence: TGTGCCAGCAGCTTAGAGCTGCAGGATACGCAGTATTTT. This translates into CASSLELQDTQYF. The genes are TRBV11-3 and TRBJ2-3; D remains unclear. Germline V gene data show CDR1 as SGHNT and CDR2 as YENEEA. This CDR3 has 13 residues. V dropped 0 bases and J dropped 6 bases, with 7 bases sitting between them.

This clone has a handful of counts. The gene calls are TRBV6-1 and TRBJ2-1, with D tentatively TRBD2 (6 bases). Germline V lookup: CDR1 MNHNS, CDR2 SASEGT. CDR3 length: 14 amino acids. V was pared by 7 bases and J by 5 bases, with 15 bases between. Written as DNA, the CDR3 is TGTGCCAGCACCCGAGCGGGCCTGAACAATGAGCAGTTCTTC. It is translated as CASTRAGLNNEQFF.

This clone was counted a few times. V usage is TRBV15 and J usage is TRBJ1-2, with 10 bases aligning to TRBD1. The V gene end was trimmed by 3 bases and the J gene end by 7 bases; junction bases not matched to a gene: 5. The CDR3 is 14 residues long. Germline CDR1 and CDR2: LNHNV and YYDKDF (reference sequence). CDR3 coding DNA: TGTGCCACCAGCAGGCGGGACAGGGGCTCTGGCTACACCTTC. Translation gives CATSRRDRGSGYTF.

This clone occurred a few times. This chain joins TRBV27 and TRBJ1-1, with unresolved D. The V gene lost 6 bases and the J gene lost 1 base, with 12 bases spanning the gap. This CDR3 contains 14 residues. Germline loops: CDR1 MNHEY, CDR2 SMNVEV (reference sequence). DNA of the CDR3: TGTGCCAGCAGCTTAATAACGGGGAACACTGAAGCTTTCTTT. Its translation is CASSLITGNTEAFF.

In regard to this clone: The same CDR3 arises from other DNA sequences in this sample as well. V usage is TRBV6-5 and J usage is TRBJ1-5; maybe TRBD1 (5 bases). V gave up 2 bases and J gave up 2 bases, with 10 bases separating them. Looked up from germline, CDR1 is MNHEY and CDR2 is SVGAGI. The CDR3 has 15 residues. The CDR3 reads CASSYGGGGNQPQHF. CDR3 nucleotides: TGTGCCAGCAGTTACGGGGGTGGGGGCAATCAGCCCCAGCATTTT.

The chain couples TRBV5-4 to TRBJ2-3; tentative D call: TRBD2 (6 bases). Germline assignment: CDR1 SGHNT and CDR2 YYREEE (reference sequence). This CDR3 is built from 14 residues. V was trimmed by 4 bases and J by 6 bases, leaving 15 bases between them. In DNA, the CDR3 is TGTGCCAGCAGCATTCCCGGAGGGCGGGATACGCAGTATTTT. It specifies CASSIPGGRDTQYF.

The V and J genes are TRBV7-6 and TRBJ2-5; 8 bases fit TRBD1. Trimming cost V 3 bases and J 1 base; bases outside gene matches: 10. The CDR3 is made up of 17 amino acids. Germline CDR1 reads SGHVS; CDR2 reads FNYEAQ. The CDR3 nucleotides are TGTGCCAGCAGCTTCGGTGGGGCAGGGGGCCTCCAAGAGACCCAGTACTTC. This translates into CASSFGGAGGLQETQYF. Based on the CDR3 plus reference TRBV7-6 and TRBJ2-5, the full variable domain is GAGVSQSPRYKVTKRGQDVALRCDPISGHVSLYWYRQALGQGPEFLTYFNYEAQQDKSGLPNDRFSAERPEGSISTLTIQRTEQRDSAMYRCASSFGGAGGLQETQYFGPGTRLLVL.

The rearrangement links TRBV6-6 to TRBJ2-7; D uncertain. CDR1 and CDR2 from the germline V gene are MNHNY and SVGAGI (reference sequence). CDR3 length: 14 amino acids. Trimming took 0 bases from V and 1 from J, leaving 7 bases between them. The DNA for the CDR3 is TGTGCCAGCAGTTACTCGCCAACATCCTACGAGCAGTACTTC. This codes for CASSYSPTSYEQYF.

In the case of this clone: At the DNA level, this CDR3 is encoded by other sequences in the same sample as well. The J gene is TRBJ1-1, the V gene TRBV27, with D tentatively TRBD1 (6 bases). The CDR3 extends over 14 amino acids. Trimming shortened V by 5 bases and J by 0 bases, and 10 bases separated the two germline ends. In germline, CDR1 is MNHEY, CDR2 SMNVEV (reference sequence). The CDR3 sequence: CASSPWTVNTEAFF. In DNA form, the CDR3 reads TGTGCCAGCAGTCCCTGGACAGTGAACACTGAAGCTTTCTTT.

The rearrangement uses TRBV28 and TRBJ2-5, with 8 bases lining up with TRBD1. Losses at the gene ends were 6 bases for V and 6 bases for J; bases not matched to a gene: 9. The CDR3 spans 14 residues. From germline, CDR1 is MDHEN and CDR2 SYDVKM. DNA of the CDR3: TGTGCCAGCAGAAAGCCACAGGGGGGAAAGACCCAGTACTTC. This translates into CASRKPQGGKTQYF.

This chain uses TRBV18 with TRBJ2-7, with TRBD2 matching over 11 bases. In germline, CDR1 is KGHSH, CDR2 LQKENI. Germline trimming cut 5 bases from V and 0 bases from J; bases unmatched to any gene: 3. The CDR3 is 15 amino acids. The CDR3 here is CASSETSGSSYEQYF. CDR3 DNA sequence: TGTGCCAGCTCAGAAACTAGCGGGAGCTCCTACGAGCAGTACTTC.

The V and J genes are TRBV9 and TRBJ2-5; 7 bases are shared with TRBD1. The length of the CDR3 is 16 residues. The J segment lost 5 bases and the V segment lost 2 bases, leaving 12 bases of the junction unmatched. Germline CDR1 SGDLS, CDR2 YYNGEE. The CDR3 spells CASSVQSRQGGETQYF. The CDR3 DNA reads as TGTGCCAGCAGCGTGCAATCGCGACAGGGCGGCGAGACCCAGTACTTC.

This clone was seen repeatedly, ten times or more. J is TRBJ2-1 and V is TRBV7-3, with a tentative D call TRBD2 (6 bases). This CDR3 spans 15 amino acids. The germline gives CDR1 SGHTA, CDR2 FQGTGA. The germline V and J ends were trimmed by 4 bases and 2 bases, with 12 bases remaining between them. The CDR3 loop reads CASSSSGPAYNEQFF. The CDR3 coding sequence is TGTGCCAGCAGCTCCAGCGGGCCCGCCTACAATGAGCAGTTCTTC.

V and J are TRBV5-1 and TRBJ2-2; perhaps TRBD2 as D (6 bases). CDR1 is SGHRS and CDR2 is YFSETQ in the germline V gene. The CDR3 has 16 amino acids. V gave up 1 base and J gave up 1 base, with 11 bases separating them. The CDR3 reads CASSLQLAENTGELFF. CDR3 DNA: TGCGCCAGCAGCTTGCAACTAGCAGAGAACACCGGGGAGCTGTTTTTT.